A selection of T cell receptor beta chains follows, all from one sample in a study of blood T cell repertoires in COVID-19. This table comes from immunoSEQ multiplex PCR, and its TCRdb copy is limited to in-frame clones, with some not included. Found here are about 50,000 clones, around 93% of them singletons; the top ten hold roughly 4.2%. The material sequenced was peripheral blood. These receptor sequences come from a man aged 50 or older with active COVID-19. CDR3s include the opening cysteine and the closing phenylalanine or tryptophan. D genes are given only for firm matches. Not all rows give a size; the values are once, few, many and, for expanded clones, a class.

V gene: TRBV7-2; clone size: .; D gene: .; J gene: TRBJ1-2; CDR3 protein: CASSLAGAEGYTF; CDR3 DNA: TGTGCCAGCAGCTTGGCGGGCGCGGAAGGCTACACCTTC
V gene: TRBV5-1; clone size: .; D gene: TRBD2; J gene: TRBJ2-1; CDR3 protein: CASSLVLAGGPSYNEQFF; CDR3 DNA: TGCGCCAGCAGCTTGGTACTAGCGGGAGGGCCCTCCTACAATGAGCAGTTCTTC
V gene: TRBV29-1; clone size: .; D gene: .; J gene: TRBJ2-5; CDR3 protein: CSAGTRGETQYF; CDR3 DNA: TGCAGCGCCGGAACCCGGGGAGAGACCCAGTACTTC
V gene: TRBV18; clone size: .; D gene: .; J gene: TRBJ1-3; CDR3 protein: CASSPDSLGNTIYF; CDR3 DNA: TGTGCCAGCTCACCAGACAGTCTTGGAAACACCATATATTTT
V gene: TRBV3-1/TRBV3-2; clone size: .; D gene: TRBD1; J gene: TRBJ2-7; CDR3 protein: CASSHRGQGARNEQYF; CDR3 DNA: TGTGCCAGCAGCCATAGAGGACAGGGGGCGCGGAACGAGCAGTACTTC
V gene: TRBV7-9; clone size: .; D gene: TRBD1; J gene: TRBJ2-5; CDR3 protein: CASSLGYRGRETQYF; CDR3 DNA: TGTGCCAGCAGCTTAGGCTACAGGGGAAGGGAGACCCAGTACTTC
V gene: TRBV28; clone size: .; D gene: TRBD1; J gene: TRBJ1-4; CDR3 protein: CASTRAGGSNEKLFF; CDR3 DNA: TGTGCCAGCACCCGGGCAGGGGGTTCTAATGAAAAACTGTTTTTT
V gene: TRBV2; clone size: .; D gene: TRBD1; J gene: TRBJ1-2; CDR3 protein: CASRRDRTLDYGYTF; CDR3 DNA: TGTGCCAGCAGGCGGGACAGAACCCTTGACTATGGCTACACCTTC
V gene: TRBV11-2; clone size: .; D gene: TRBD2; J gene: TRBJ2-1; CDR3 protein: CASRRAGGPSYNEQFF; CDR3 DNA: TGTGCCAGCAGACGAGCGGGAGGGCCTTCCTACAATGAGCAGTTCTTC
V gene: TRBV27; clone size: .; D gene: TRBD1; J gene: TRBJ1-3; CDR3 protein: CASTTLRTGAISGNTIYF; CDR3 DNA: TGTGCCAGCACCACCCTAAGGACAGGGGCTATCTCTGGAAACACCATATATTTT
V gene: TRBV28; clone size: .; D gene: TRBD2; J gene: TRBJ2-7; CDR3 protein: CASNKVAGTYEQYF; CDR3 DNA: TGTGCCAGCAATAAGGTAGCGGGAACCTACGAGCAGTACTTC
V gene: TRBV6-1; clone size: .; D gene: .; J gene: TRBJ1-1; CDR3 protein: CASSEFRYTEAFF; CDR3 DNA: TGTGCCAGCAGTGAATTTCGGTACACTGAAGCTTTCTTT
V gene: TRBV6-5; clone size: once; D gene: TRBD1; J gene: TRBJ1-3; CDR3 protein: CASSYRNRGAGNTIYF; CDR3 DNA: TGTGCCAGCAGTTACCGTAACAGGGGAGCTGGAAACACCATATATTTT
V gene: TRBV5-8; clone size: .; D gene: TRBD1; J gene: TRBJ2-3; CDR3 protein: CASSDRDTDTQYF; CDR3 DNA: TGTGCCAGCAGCGACAGGGACACAGATACGCAGTATTTT
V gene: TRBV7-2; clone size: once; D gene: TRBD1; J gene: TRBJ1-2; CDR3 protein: CASSLDYRGYYGYTF; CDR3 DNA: TGTGCCAGCAGCTTAGATTACAGGGGTTACTATGGCTACACCTTC
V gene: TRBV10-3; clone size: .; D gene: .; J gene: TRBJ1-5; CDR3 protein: CAISEATNQPQHF; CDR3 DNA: TGTGCCATCAGTGAGGCGACAAATCAGCCCCAGCATTTT
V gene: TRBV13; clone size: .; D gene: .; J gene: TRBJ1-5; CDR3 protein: CASSHQGGQPQHF; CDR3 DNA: TGTGCCAGCAGTCATCAGGGAGGTCAGCCCCAGCATTTT
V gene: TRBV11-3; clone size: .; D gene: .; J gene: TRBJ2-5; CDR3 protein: CASSSSSPTQYF; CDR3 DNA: TGTGCCAGCAGCTCTTCTAGTCCGACCCAGTACTTC
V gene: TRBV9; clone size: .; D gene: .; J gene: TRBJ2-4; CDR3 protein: CASSVGETKNIQYF; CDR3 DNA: TGTGCCAGCAGCGTGGGAGAGACCAAAAACATTCAGTACTTC
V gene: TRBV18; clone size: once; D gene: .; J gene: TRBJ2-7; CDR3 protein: CASSLRQRDYEQYF; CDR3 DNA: TGTGCCAGCTCACTTAGGCAGCGAGACTACGAGCAGTACTTC
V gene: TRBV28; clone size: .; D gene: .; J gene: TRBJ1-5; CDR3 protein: CASRWQFDQPQHF; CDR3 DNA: TGTGCCAGCAGGTGGCAGTTCGATCAGCCCCAGCATTTT
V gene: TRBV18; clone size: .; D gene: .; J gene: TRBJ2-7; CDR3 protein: CASSPSGGYEQYF; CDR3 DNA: TGTGCCAGCTCACCTTCCGGGGGCTACGAGCAGTACTTC
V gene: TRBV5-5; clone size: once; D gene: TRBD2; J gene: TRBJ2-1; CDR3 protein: CASSRTSGRFNEQFF; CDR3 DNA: TGTGCCAGCAGCAGGACTAGCGGGAGATTTAATGAGCAGTTCTTC
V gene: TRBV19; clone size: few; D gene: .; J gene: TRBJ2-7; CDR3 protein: CASSLRGQSHREQYF; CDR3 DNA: TGTGCCAGTAGCCTCCGAGGACAGAGTCATCGGGAGCAGTACTTC
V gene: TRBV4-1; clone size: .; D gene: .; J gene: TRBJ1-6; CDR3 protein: CASSQGQGVSPLHF; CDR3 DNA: TGCGCCAGCAGCCAAGGCCAGGGCGTTTCACCCCTCCACTTT
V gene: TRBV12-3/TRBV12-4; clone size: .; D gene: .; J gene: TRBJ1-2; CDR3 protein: CASSLDSMGYTF; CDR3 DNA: TGTGCCAGCAGTTTAGACAGTATGGGCTACACCTTC
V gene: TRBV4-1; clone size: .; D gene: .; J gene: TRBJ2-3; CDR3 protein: CASSQVLTGTDTQYF; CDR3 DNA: TGCGCCAGCAGCCAAGTATTGACTGGAACAGATACGCAGTATTTT
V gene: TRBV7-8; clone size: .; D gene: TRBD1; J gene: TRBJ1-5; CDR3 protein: CASSHPGTGGQPQHF; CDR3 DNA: TGTGCCAGCAGCCACCCAGGGACAGGGGGACAGCCCCAGCATTTT
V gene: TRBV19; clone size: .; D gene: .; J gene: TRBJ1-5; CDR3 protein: CASTHAGSNQPQHF; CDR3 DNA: TGTGCCAGTACTCACGCCGGTAGCAATCAGCCCCAGCATTTT
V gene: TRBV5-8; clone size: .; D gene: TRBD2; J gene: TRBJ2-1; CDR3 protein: CASSWGGLANEQFF; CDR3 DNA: TGTGCCAGCAGCTGGGGGGGACTAGCAAATGAGCAGTTCTTC
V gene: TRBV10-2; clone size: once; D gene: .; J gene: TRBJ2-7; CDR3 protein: CASSDTSSYEQYF; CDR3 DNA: TGCGCCAGCAGTGATACAAGCTCCTACGAGCAGTACTTC
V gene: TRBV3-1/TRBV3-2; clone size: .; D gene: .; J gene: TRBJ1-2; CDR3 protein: CASSQAGYGYTF; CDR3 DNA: TGTGCCAGCAGCCAAGCCGGTTATGGCTACACCTTC
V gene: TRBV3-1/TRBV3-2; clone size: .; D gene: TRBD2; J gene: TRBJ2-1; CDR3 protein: CASSQPTLAGGGNEQFF; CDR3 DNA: TGTGCCAGCAGCCAACCAACACTAGCGGGAGGTGGAAATGAGCAGTTCTTC
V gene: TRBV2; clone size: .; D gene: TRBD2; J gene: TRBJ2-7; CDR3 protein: CASSEWGLERYEQYF; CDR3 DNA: TGTGCCAGCAGTGAATGGGGACTAGAACGGTACGAGCAGTACTTC
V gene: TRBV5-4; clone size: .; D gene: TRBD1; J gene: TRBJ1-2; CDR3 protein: CASNPKGTARRGGYTF; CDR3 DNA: TGTGCCAGCAATCCAAAAGGGACAGCCCGCCGAGGGGGCTACACCTTC
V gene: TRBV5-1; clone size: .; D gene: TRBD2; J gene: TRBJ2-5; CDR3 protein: CASSSGGTTQQETQYF; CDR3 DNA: TGCGCCAGCAGCTCCGGAGGGACTACCCAACAAGAGACCCAGTACTTC
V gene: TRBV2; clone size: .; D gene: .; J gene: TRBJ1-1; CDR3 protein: CASSDGTPKAFF; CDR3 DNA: TGTGCCAGCAGTGACGGGACTCCTAAAGCTTTCTTT
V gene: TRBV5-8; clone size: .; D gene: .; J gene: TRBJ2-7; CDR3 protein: CASSLQETYEQYF; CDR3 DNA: TGTGCCAGCAGCCTACAGGAAACCTACGAGCAGTACTTC
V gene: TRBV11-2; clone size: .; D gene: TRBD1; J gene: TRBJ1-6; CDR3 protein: CASSLSAGRGPYNSPLHF; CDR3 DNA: TGTGCCAGCAGCTTGTCGGCGGGCAGGGGGCCCTATAATTCACCCCTCCACTTT
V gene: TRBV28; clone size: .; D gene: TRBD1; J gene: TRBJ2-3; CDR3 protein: CASSPRGTGGRDTQYF; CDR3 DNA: TGTGCCAGCAGTCCGAGGGGGACAGGGGGTAGAGATACGCAGTATTTT
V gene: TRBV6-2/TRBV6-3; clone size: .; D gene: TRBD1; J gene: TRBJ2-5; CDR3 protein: CASSYGTGERVAETQYF; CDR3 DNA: TGTGCCAGCAGTTACGGGACAGGGGAGAGGGTTGCGGAGACCCAGTACTTC
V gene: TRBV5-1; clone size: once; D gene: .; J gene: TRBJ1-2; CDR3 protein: CASSLDAVANGYTF; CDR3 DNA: TGCGCCAGCTCCCTCGACGCGGTTGCAAATGGCTACACCTTC
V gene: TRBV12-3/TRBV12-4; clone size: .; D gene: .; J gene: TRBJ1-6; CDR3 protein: CASSGASSSPLHF; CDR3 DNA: TGTGCCAGCAGTGGGGCCAGTAGTTCACCCCTCCACTTT
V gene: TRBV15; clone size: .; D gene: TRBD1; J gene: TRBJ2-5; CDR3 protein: CATQSHRGEETQYF; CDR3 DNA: TGTGCCACCCAAAGTCACAGGGGAGAGGAGACCCAGTACTTC
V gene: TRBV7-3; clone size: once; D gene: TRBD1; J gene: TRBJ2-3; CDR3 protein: CASSPDRGGTQYF; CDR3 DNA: TGTGCCAGCAGCCCTGACAGGGGAGGTACGCAGTATTTT
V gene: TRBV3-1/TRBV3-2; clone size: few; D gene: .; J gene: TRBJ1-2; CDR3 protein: CASSYTANYGYTF; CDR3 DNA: TGTGCCAGCAGCTACACCGCTAACTATGGCTACACCTTC
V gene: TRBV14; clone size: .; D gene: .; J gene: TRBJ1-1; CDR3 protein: CASSQEASGTEAFF; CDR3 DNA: TGTGCCAGCAGCCAAGAAGCAAGCGGCACTGAAGCTTTCTTT